The next 9 T cell receptor beta chains were all read from a single sample in a study of blood T cell repertoires in COVID-19. Sequencing was performed with immunoSEQ multiplex PCR; in TCRdb, only in-frame clones are kept and a portion is missing. The table records 200,000 to 300,000 clones, about 87% of them present only once. The specimen sequenced was PBMCs or T cells enriched from blood (not recorded which). The receptors shown here come from a young woman with acute COVID-19.

V and J are TRBV2 and TRBJ1-2, with D unclear. Germline-derived CDR1 and CDR2 are SNHLY and FYNNEI. Trimming shortened V by 2 bases and J by 8 bases, and 12 bases separated the two germline ends. CDR3 length: 13 residues. For the CDR3, the DNA is TGTGCCAGCAGTGAACCTCGACACGGCGGCTACACCTTC. This codes for CASSEPRHGGYTF.

The chain couples TRBV5-1 to TRBJ2-5; TRBD1 aligns across 7 bases. The germline V gene encodes CDR1 SGHRS and CDR2 YFSETQ. Unmatched junction bases numbered 4, after V lost 2 bases and J lost 3 bases. The CDR3 runs to 14 residues. The CDR3 protein is CASSFTGAEETQYF. Here the CDR3 DNA reads TGCGCCAGCAGCTTCACAGGGGCGGAAGAGACCCAGTACTTC. Filled out from reference TRBV5-1 and TRBJ2-5, the complete variable domain reads KAGVTQTPRYLIKTRGQQVTLSCSPISGHRSVSWYQQTPGQGLQFLFEYFSETQRNKGNFPGRFSGRQFSNSRSEMNVSTLELGDSALYLCASSFTGAEETQYFGPGTRLLVL.

The rearrangement uses TRBV6-6 and TRBJ1-5; D unclear. Germline V gene data show CDR1 as MNHNY and CDR2 as SVGAGI (reference sequence). The CDR3 runs 15 residues. Trimming took 1 base from V and 2 from J, leaving 9 bases between them. CDR3 bases: TGTGCCAGCAGTTACTTTCTACGGGGCAATCAGCCCCAGCATTTT. Its translation is CASSYFLRGNQPQHF.

The rearrangement uses TRBV4-3 and TRBJ1-4; tentative D call: TRBD1 (6 bases). CDR3 size: 16 residues. Germline lookup yields CDR1 LGHNA and CDR2 YSLEER. V was trimmed by 0 bases and J by 5 bases, leaving 13 bases between them. DNA for the CDR3: TGCGCCAGCAGCCAAGATGCGACAGGCGAGAATGAAAAACTGTTTTTT. Its protein product is CASSQDATGENEKLFF.

This rearrangement joins TRBV10-3 to TRBJ1-2, with D perhaps matching TRBD1 (5 bases). Per germline, CDR1 ENHRY and CDR2 SYGVKD. V gave up 6 bases and J gave up 7 bases, with 15 bases separating them. This CDR3 is built from 13 residues. As DNA, the CDR3 is TGTGCCATCAGGGACCCCAGGGTTAGTGGCTACACCTTC. It codes for CAIRDPRVSGYTF.

The chain employs TRBV11-2 and TRBJ1-4; D is unresolved. The CDR3 covers 12 residues. Germline CDR1 and CDR2: SGHAT and FQNNGV. With 4 bases removed from V and 6 bases from J, the gap between germline ends came to 6 bases. CDR3 amino acids: CASSSSDEKLFF. The CDR3 bases are TGTGCCAGCAGCTCCTCAGATGAAAAACTGTTTTTT.

J is TRBJ1-4 and V is TRBV5-1; possible D gene TRBD1, 5 bases. From germline, CDR1 is SGHRS and CDR2 YFSETQ. V shed 5 bases and J shed 0 bases, with 8 bases lying between them. The CDR3 covers 14 residues. The CDR3 reads CASRLGATNEKLFF. The CDR3 DNA reads TGCGCCAGCAGATTAGGGGCAACTAATGAAAAACTGTTTTTT.

V usage is TRBV5-6 and J usage is TRBJ1-4; no firm D call. V shed 0 bases and J shed 0 bases, with 3 bases lying between them. This CDR3 spans 14 amino acids. Germline assignment: CDR1 SGHDT and CDR2 YYEEEE. The CDR3 region is CASSLVATNEKLFF. The CDR3 DNA sequence: TGTGCCAGCAGCTTGGTCGCAACTAATGAAAAACTGTTTTTT.

The rearrangement uses TRBV5-1 and TRBJ1-1, with no clear D. This CDR3 region has 13 residues. The germline V gene has CDR1 SGHRS and CDR2 YFSETQ. V shed 1 base and J shed 6 bases, with 10 bases lying between them. CDR3 bases: TGCGCCAGCAGCTTGAATGGCGGGTCTGAAGCTTTCTTT. This translates into CASSLNGGSEAFF. The full variable domain, completed using reference TRBV5-1 and TRBJ1-1, is KAGVTQTPRYLIKTRGQQVTLSCSPISGHRSVSWYQQTPGQGLQFLFEYFSETQRNKGNFPGRFSGRQFSNSRSEMNVSTLELGDSALYLCASSLNGGSEAFFGQGTRLTVV.